This TCR beta chain emerged from a study of blood T cell repertoires in COVID-19. Study context: Collection of acute and convalescent COVID-19 samples took place in the United States, Italy and Spain. In each case, the material was cDNA or gDNA derived from T cells, B-cell-depleted T cells, or PBMCs.

Concerning this clone: The same CDR3 also results from other DNA sequences found in this sample.

How the authors handled the data: Amplification from reference gene primers served as the basis for estimated nucleated cell counts. Sequencing used immunoSEQ multiplex PCR; TCRdb keeps in-frame clones, though not all of them. Clonal size and the V and J genes are those of that table, whereas D and trimming came from the DNA. In the table there are around 75,000 clones, around 89% of which are singletons. The J segment lost 7 bases and the V segment lost 8 bases, leaving 17 bases of the junction unmatched. The V gene's germline CDR1 is LGHNA and CDR2 YNFKEQ. The CDR3 is 18 amino acids. This receptor was taken from a man aged 55 to 70 with acute or convalescent COVID-19. Sequencing was performed on peripheral blood. V usage is TRBV4-2 and J usage is TRBJ2-4, with 13 bases lining up with TRBD2. This CDR3 reads CASSSIRTSGSGSNIQYF. The DNA of the CDR3 is TGTGCCAGCTCCTCAATAAGGACTAGCGGGAGTGGGTCGAACATTCAGTACTTC.